This TCR beta chain was identified in a study of OX40 agonist ivuxolimab in advanced cancers. The V end lost 3 bases, the J end lost 5 bases, and 4 bases lay between the germline ends. This CDR3 spans 12 amino acids. Germline V gene lookup returns CDR1 MNHEY and CDR2 SMNVEV (reference sequence). Method: immunoSEQ multiplex PCR; TCRdb's copy keeps in-frame clones and lacks some. The sample shows roughly 49,000 clones, approximately 91% of them seen only once. The source of this sequence is an adult with an advanced solid tumor such as melanoma, head and neck, liver or kidney cancer. The chain recombines TRBV27 with TRBJ2-2; unclear D gene. The sequencing here drew on CD4+ or CD8+ T cells sorted from blood, taken in a trial of the OX40 agonist ivuxolimab. CDR3 loop: CASSFLTGELFF. The CDR3 DNA sequence: TGTGCCAGCAGTTTTTTAACCGGGGAGCTGTTTTTT.